This T cell receptor (beta chain) is drawn from a study of CD8 T cells in ankylosing spondylitis. V lost 1 base and J lost 6; bases outside the gene matches: 5. The CDR3 loop spans 14 amino acids. Researchers built TCR beta libraries using quantitative 5'-RACE with molecular barcodes. TCRdb used MiXCR to reprocess the 5' RACE reads, holding one entry per CDR3 protein. Seen here are around 130,000 distinct CDR3 sequences, around 7% observed once, and the top ten hold 10% to 15%. This clonotype was counted at least ten times. The chain recombines TRBV12-3 or TRBV12-4 with TRBJ2-7, with TRBD1 identical over 8 bases. The TCR sequence derives from a male donor with ankylosing spondylitis or in good health (not recorded which). Material: blood, either unsorted or a sorted T cell fraction (not recorded which). CDR3 amino acids: CASSLEDRGREQYF. CDR3 DNA: TGTGCCAGCAGTTTAGAAGACAGGGGTCGCGAGCAGTACTTC.